This entry lists 25 T cell receptor beta chains sequenced from one sample in a study of cytomegalovirus exposure and HLA in healthy donors. PCR amplification relied on 60 Vbeta primers (plus 13 Jbeta primers). Produced via immunoSEQ multiplex PCR; TCRdb's table is partial and in-frame only. The repertoire has about 160,000 clones, 78% of them found once; the top ten carry around 7%. The source material was PBMCs. All receptors come from a woman aged 40 to 50 in good health and CMV-seropositive.

The genes are TRBV29-1 and TRBJ2-6, with D perhaps TRBD2 (6 bases). The CDR3 runs to 15 residues. V lost 5 bases and J 0 bases, leaving 11 bases between the germline ends. Germline lookup yields CDR1 SQVTM and CDR2 ANQGSEA. CDR3 DNA sequence: TGCAGCGTTTGGGACTCCAGCTCTGGGGCCAACGTCCTGACTTTC. This translates into CSVWDSSSGANVLTF.

The chain is built from TRBV6-1 and TRBJ2-5; 9 nucleotides line up with TRBD1. This CDR3 spans 13 amino acids. From germline, CDR1 is MNHNS and CDR2 SASEGT. With 5 bases clipped from V and 5 bases from J, the junction kept 3 bases outside the gene matches. Written as DNA, the CDR3 is TGTGCCAGCAGTTATGGACAGGGGGAGACCCAGTACTTC. Translated, it gives CASSYGQGETQYF.

The chain has TRBV19 and TRBJ2-3, with 8 bases that match TRBD2. V shed 5 bases and J 0 bases; nucleotides not matched to a gene: 7. Per germline, CDR1 LNHDA and CDR2 SQIVND (reference sequence). The length of the CDR3 is 16 residues. The DNA of the CDR3 is TGTGCCAGTAGTTTCCTAGCGGGCCTTAGCACAGATACGCAGTATTTT. Its protein product is CASSFLAGLSTDTQYF.

The chain uses TRBV25-1 and TRBJ1-6; TRBD1 matches at 7 bases. The V gene's germline CDR1 is MGHDK and CDR2 SYGVNS. V was pared by 4 bases and J by 4 bases, with 1 base of the junction left unmatched. The CDR3 is 14 residues long. In nucleotides, the CDR3 is TGTGCCAGCAGTGCGACAGGGTATAATTCACCCCTCCACTTT. Encoded protein: CASSATGYNSPLHF.

The CDR3 nucleotides read TGTGCCAGCAGTTATTCAGTTCAATCACCCCTCCACTTT. Translating it yields CASSYSVQSPLHF. The chain joins TRBV6-5 to TRBJ1-6; D gene unclear. CDR3 size: 13 residues. V was shortened by 3 bases and J by 10 bases, with 10 bases between the two germline ends. Germline CDR1 is MNHEY and CDR2 is SVGAGI.

This clone was detected a few times. The gene calls are TRBV2 and TRBJ1-1; 8 bases match TRBD1. CDR1 is SNHLY, CDR2 FYNNEI, per germline. The CDR3 spans 11 residues. The V segment lost 5 bases and the J segment 10 bases; nucleotides outside the gene matches: 3. As DNA, the CDR3 is TGTGCCAGCAGTCCAGACAGGGGAGCTTTCTTT. This codes for CASSPDRGAFF. The full variable domain, rest sourced from reference TRBV2 and TRBJ1-1, is EPEVTQTPSHQVTQMGQEVILRCVPISNHLYFYWYRQILGQKVEFLVSFYNNEISEKSEIFDDQFSVERPDGSNFTLKIRSTKLEDSAMYFCASSPDRGAFFGQGTRLTVV.

The chain recombines TRBV5-1 with TRBJ1-2; 12 bases fit TRBD1. This CDR3 is 18 amino acids long. V shed 4 bases and J 4 bases; nucleotides not matched to a gene: 14. CDR1 and CDR2 from the germline V gene are SGHRS and YFSETQ. The CDR3 spells CASSPQGTGGHAAYGYTF. The CDR3 DNA is TGCGCCAGCAGCCCTCAGGGGACAGGGGGCCACGCAGCCTATGGCTACACCTTC.

The J gene is TRBJ2-7, the V gene TRBV4-3, with a tentative D call TRBD1 (6 bases). Germline CDR1 is LGHNA and CDR2 is YSLEER. Trimming took off 4 bases at V and 2 bases at J, with 18 bases between the two ends. The CDR3 is 16 amino acids. This chain's CDR3 is CASSRSRMSGAYEQYF. The DNA of the CDR3 is TGCGCCAGCAGCCGCAGTAGGATGTCAGGGGCCTACGAGCAGTACTTC.

The J gene is TRBJ1-1, the V gene TRBV6-7; D not resolved. TRBV6-7 is assigned to the ORF class and has an uncertain function. V was trimmed by 9 bases and J by 3 bases, leaving 20 bases between them. This CDR3 is 15 amino acids long. The CDR3 loop reads CASSSRGLQDTEAFF. In nucleotides, the CDR3 is TGTGCCAGTAGCTCGAGAGGACTCCAAGACACTGAAGCTTTCTTT.

V is TRBV29-1 and J is TRBJ2-5; the match to TRBD2 covers 8 bases. V lost 7 bases and J lost 5; bases outside the gene matches: 6. The CDR3 spans 12 residues. The germline gives CDR1 SQVTM, CDR2 ANQGSEA. In nucleotides, the CDR3 is TGCAGCGGGGGACTAGGGACCGAGACCCAGTACTTC. It yields the protein CSGGLGTETQYF. The full variable domain, rest sourced from reference TRBV29-1 and TRBJ2-5, is SAVISQKPSRDICQRGTSLTIQCQVDSQVTMMFWYRQQPGQSLTLIATANQGSEATYESGFVIDKFPISRPNLTFSTLTVSNMSPEDSSIYLCSGGLGTETQYFGPGTRLLVL.

The chain joins TRBV18 to TRBJ1-4; D is uncertain. V was clipped by 3 bases and J by 8 bases, with 19 bases between them. The CDR3 totals 16 residues. Germline V gene lookup returns CDR1 KGHSH and CDR2 LQKENI. Here the CDR3 DNA reads TGTGCCAGCTCACCTCTTGCCCCACAGTCGGCAGAAAAACTGTTTTTT. Translated, it gives CASSPLAPQSAEKLFF.

The gene calls are TRBV28 and TRBJ2-2; 10 positions match TRBD1. From germline, CDR1 is MDHEN and CDR2 SYDVKM. There are 14 residues in the CDR3. The trim removed 5 bases at V and 6 bases at J, leaving 3 bases unmatched. CDR3 loop: CASSPGQGPGELFF. CDR3 DNA: TGTGCCAGCAGTCCGGGACAGGGGCCCGGGGAGCTGTTTTTT.

The CDR3 DNA follows: TGTGCCAGCAGTGCCGTCGGGGGGACCACAGATACGCAGTATTTT. Translated: CASSAVGGTTDTQYF. The V call is TRBV6-4, the J call TRBJ2-3; TRBD2 aligns across 7 bases. From germline, CDR1 is MRHNA and CDR2 SNTAGT. CDR3 size: 15 residues. Trimming at V came to 4 bases and at J to 2 bases, leaving 6 bases not matched to a gene.

V and J are TRBV10-3 and TRBJ2-5; D not certain. V shed 7 bases and J shed 11 bases, with 23 bases lying between them. From germline, CDR1 is ENHRY and CDR2 SYGVKD. The CDR3 runs 14 residues. The CDR3 region has the DNA TGTGCCATCACCAACAGCCTCCTCTCCTACCAGCAGTACTTC. Translation gives CAITNSLLSYQQYF.

The V call is TRBV7-6, the J call TRBJ2-2; TRBD2 aligns across 9 bases. CDR1 and CDR2 from the germline V gene are SGHVS and FNYEAQ. The CDR3 has 16 residues. V lost 3 bases, J lost 2 bases, and 4 bases stayed unmatched. The DNA for the CDR3 is TGTGCCAGCAGCTTGATAGCGGGGGCTAACACCGGGGAGCTGTTTTTT. Its protein is CASSLIAGANTGELFF.

This chain uses TRBV5-4 with TRBJ2-2; 7 bases fit TRBD1. Germline V gene lookup returns CDR1 SGHNT and CDR2 YYREEE (reference sequence). V was pared by 3 bases and J by 0 bases, with 8 bases of the junction left unmatched. The CDR3 has 17 amino acids. DNA for the CDR3: TGTGCCAGCAGCTCCAAGGGGGCCGTCACGAACACCGGGGAGCTGTTTTTT. This sequence encodes CASSSKGAVTNTGELFF.

CDR3 region: CASTPQGGEEKLFF. For the CDR3, the DNA is TGCGCCAGCACTCCACAGGGGGGGGAAGAAAAACTGTTTTTT. V is TRBV5-1 and J is TRBJ1-4, with 8 bases identical to TRBD1. The junction had 9 bases not matched to a gene; V was cut back by 6 bases and J by 8 bases. Germline V gives CDR1 SGHRS, CDR2 YFSETQ. The CDR3 consists of 14 residues.

The V gene is TRBV28, the J gene TRBJ1-2; no reliable D call. Germline V lookup: CDR1 MDHEN, CDR2 SYDVKM. V dropped 3 bases and J dropped 5 bases, with 7 bases sitting between them. CDR3 length: 12 amino acids. In nucleotides, the CDR3 is TGTGCCAGCAGTTTTATGCGTTATGGCTACACCTTC. It specifies CASSFMRYGYTF.

CDR3 sequence (DNA): TGTGCCTGGAGTGGAGCGGGGACGGGGGGTACGCAGTATTTT. Translating it yields CAWSGAGTGGTQYF. The J gene is TRBJ2-3, the V gene TRBV30; the match to TRBD2 covers 7 bases. The length of the CDR3 is 14 residues. The V segment lost 1 base and the J segment 8 bases; nucleotides outside the gene matches: 9. CDR1 GTSNPN and CDR2 SVGIG come from the germline V gene (reference sequence).

In this sample, this clone turned up a few times. The chain has TRBV6-1 and TRBJ2-5, with 7 bases aligning to TRBD1. Unmatched junction bases numbered 5, after V lost 7 bases and J lost 0 bases. The CDR3 is 14 residues long. Germline values: CDR1 MNHNS, CDR2 SASEGT. CDR3 nucleotides: TGTGCCAGCATAGAGACAGGGTACCAAGAGACCCAGTACTTC. This sequence encodes CASIETGYQETQYF.

The genes are TRBV9 and TRBJ2-7, with 7 bases lining up with TRBD2. V shed 0 bases, J shed 0 bases, and the junction held 3 bases outside the gene matches. Germline CDR1 and CDR2: SGDLS and YYNGEE. The CDR3 length is 15 residues. Here the CDR3 reads CASSVGEGISYEQYF. As DNA, the CDR3 is TGTGCCAGCAGCGTAGGGGAGGGGATCTCCTACGAGCAGTACTTC.

This rearrangement joins TRBV9 to TRBJ1-1; D uncertain. CDR1 is SGDLS and CDR2 is YYNGEE in the germline V gene. V lost 0 bases and J 4 bases, leaving 7 bases between the germline ends. The CDR3 is 13 residues long. The CDR3 DNA sequence: TGTGCCAGCAGCGTAGCTGGTAGCACTGAAGCTTTCTTT. It codes for CASSVAGSTEAFF.

This rearrangement joins TRBV28 to TRBJ2-3; 8 positions agree with TRBD2. The V and J ends lost 5 bases and 6 bases, in that order; junction bases with no gene match: 13. Germline V lookup: CDR1 MDHEN, CDR2 SYDVKM. The CDR3 has 16 amino acids. For the CDR3, the DNA is TGTGCCAGCAGTATCACCGGGACTAGAATTTCCGATACGCAGTATTTT. This translates into CASSITGTRISDTQYF.

The chain carries TRBV11-2 and TRBJ2-7; D is perhaps TRBD2 (5 bases). The germline gives CDR1 SGHAT, CDR2 FQNNGV. Trimming took 4 bases from V and 5 from J, leaving 15 bases between them. CDR3 length: 14 amino acids. The CDR3 region is CASSYRGGRNEQYF. For the CDR3, the DNA is TGTGCCAGCAGCTATAGAGGAGGTCGAAACGAGCAGTACTTC. Full variable domain (missing parts from reference TRBV11-2 and TRBJ2-7): EAGVAQSPRYKIIEKRQSVAFWCNPISGHATLYWYQQILGQGPKLLIQFQNNGVVDDSQLPKDRFSAERLKGVDSTLKIQPAKLEDSAVYLCASSYRGGRNEQYFGPGTRLTVT.

The chain uses TRBV25-1 and TRBJ1-1, with D hard to call. From germline, CDR1 is MGHDK and CDR2 SYGVNS. This CDR3 has 13 amino acids. Trimming removed 6 bases at V and 8 bases at J, with 16 bases between. CDR3: CASRPTADFEAFF. CDR3 sequence (DNA): TGTGCCAGCAGGCCTACGGCGGATTTCGAAGCTTTCTTT. The full variable domain, completed using reference TRBV25-1 and TRBJ1-1, is EADIYQTPRYLVIGTGKKITLECSQTMGHDKMYWYQQDPGMELHLIHYSYGVNSTEKGDLSSESTVSRIRTEHFPLTLESARPSHTSQYLCASRPTADFEAFFGQGTRLTVV.